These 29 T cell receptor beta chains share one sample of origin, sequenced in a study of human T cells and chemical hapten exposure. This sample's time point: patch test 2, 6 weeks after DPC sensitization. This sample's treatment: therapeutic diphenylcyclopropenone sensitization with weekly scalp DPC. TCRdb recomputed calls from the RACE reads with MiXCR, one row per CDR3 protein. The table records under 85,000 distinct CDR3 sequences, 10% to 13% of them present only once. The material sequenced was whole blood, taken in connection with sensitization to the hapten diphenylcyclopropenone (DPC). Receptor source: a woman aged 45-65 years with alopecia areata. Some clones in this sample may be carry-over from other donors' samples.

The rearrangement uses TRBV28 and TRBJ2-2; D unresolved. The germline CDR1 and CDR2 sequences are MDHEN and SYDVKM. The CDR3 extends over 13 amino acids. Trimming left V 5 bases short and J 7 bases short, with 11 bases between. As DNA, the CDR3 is TGTGCCAGCAGTCTCGGCCTTTTCGGGGAGCTGTTTTTT. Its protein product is CASSLGLFGELFF.

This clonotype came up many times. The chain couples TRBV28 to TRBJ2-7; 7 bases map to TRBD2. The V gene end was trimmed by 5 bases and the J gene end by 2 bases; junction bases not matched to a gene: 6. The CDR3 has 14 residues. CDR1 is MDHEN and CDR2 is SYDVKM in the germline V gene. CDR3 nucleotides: TGTGCCAGCAGTCCCGGGCTAGCGGCCTACGAGCAGTACTTC. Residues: CASSPGLAAYEQYF.

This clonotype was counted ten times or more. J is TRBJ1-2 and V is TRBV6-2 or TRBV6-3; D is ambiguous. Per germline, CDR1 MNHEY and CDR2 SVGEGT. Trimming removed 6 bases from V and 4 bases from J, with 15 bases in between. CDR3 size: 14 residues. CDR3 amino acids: CASRPTGRIYGYTF. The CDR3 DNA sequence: TGTGCCAGCAGACCAACGGGCCGTATCTATGGCTACACCTTC.

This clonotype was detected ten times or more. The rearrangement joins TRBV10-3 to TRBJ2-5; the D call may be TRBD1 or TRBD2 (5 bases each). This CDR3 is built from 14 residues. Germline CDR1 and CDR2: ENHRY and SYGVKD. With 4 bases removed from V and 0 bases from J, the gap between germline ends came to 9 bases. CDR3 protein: CAISGGRNQETQYF. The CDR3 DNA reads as TGTGCCATCAGTGGGGGACGGAACCAAGAGACCCAGTACTTC.

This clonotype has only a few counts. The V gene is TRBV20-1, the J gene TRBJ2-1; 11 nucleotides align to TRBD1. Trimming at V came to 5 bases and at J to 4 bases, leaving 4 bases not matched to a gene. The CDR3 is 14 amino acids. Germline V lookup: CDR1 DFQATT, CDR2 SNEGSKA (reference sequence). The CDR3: CSAGRDRGYNEQFF. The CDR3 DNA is TGCAGTGCTGGACGGGACAGGGGGTACAATGAGCAGTTCTTC.

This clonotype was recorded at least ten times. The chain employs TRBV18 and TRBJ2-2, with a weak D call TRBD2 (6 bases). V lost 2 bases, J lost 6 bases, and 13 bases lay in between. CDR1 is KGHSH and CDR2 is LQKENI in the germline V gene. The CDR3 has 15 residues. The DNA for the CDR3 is TGTGCCAGCTCACCAGCACTAGCTGCATCCGGGGAGCTGTTTTTT. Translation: CASSPALAASGELFF.

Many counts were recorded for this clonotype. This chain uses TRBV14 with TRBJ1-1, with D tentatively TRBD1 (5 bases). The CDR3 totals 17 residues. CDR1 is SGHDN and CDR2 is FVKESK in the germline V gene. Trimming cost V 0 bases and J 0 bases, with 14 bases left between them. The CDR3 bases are TGTGCCAGCAGCCAAGATCTGGCCAGGGCAATGAACACTGAAGCTTTCTTT. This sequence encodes CASSQDLARAMNTEAFF.

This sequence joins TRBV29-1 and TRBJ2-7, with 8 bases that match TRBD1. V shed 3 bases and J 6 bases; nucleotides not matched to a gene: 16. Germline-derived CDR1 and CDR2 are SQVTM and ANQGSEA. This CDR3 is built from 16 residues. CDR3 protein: CSVEAGTGISYSEQYF. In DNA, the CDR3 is TGCAGCGTTGAGGCCGGGACAGGTATTTCCTACTCCGAGCAGTACTTC.

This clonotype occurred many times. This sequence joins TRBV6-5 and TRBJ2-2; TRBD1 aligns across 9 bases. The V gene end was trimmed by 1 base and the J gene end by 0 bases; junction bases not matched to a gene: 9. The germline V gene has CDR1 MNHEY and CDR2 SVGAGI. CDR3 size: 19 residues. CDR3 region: CASSYFTRQGGANTGELFF. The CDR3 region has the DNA TGTGCCAGCAGTTACTTCACAAGACAGGGGGGCGCGAACACCGGGGAGCTGTTTTTT.

This CDR3 reads CASSPGTTMNGYTF. Written as DNA, the CDR3 is TGTGCCAGCAGCCCGGGAACTACCATGAATGGCTACACCTTC. The chain joins TRBV27 to TRBJ1-2, with unresolved D. The CDR3 consists of 14 residues. Trimming took 6 bases from V and 6 from J, leaving 17 bases between them. CDR1 MNHEY and CDR2 SMNVEV come from the germline V gene (reference sequence).

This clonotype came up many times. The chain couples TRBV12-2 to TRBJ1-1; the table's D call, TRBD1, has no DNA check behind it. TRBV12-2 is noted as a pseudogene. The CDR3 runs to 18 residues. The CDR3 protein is CASRLSRTGFGMNTEAFF. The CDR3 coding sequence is TGTGCAAGTCGCTTATCCCGTACAGGGTTCGGGATGAACACTGAAGCTTTCTTT.

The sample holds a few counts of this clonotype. DNA for the CDR3: TGTGCCTGGGAAGGGAACCCCAACACCATATATTTT. It translates to CAWEGNPNTIYF. The chain has TRBV7-9 and TRBJ1-3; D gene ambiguous. Trimming took 11 bases from V and 7 from J, leaving 15 bases between them. Germline V gene lookup returns CDR1 SEHNR and CDR2 FQNEAQ (reference sequence). The CDR3 runs to 12 residues.

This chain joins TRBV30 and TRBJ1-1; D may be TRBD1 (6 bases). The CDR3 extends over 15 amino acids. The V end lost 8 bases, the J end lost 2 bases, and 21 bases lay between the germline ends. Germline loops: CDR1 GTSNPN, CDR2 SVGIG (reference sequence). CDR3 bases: TGTGCCAGAACGCGGGGGGCGCGTGGAAACACTGAAGCTTTCTTT. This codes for CARTRGARGNTEAFF.

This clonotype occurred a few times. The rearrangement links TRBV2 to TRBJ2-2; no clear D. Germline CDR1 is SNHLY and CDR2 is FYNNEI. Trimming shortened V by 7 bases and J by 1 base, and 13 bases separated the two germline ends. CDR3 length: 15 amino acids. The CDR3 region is CASKGIGQNTGELFF. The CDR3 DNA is TGTGCCAGCAAGGGTATCGGGCAGAACACCGGGGAGCTGTTTTTT. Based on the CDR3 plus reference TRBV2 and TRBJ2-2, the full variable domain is EPEVTQTPSHQVTQMGQEVILRCVPISNHLYFYWYRQILGQKVEFLVSFYNNEISEKSEIFDDQFSVERPDGSNFTLKIRSTKLEDSAMYFCASKGIGQNTGELFFGEGSRLTVL.

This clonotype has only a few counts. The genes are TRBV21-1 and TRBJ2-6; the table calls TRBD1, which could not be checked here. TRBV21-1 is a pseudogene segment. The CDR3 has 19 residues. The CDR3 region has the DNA TGTGCCAGCAGCGCAGGGACAGGGACTCCCTCCCGAGGGGCCAACGTCCTGACTTTC. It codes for CASSAGTGTPSRGANVLTF.

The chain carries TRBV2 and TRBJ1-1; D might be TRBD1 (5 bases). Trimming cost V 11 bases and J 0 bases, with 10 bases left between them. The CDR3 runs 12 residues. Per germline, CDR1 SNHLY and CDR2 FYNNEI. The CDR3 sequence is CAGNRLNTEAFF. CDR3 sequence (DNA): TGTGCCGGAAACAGGTTGAACACTGAAGCTTTCTTT.

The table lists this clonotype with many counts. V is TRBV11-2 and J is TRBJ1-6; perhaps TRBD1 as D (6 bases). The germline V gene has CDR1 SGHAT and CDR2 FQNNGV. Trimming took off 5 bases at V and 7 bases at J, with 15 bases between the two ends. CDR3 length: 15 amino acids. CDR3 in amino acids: CASSMGRRGNSPLHF. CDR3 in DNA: TGTGCCAGCAGCATGGGACGGAGGGGGAATTCACCCCTCCACTTT.

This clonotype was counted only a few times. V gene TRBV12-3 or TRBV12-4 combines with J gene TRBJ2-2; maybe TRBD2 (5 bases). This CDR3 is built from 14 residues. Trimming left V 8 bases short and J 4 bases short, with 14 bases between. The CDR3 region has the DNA TGTGCCAGCGGACCGGACGGAGGCACCGGGGAGCTGTTTTTT. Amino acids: CASGPDGGTGELFF.

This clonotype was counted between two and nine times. In nucleotides, the CDR3 is TGTGCCAGCAGCTCCCCCTCTATGTTCGAGCAGTACTTC. This gives the protein CASSSPSMFEQYF. This chain uses TRBV11-1 with TRBJ2-7; the D is unclear. The CDR3 covers 13 residues. Germline V lookup: CDR1 SGHAT, CDR2 FQDESV (reference sequence). V shed 4 bases and J shed 6 bases, with 13 bases lying between them.

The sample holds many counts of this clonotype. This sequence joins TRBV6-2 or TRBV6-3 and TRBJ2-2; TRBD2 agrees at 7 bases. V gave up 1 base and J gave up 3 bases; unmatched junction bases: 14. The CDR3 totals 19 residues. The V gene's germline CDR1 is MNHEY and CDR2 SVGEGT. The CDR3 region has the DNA TGTGCCAGCAGTTACTATGGCGGGAGTCGCGGGTTCGACACCGGGGAGCTGTTTTTT. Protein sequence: CASSYYGGSRGFDTGELFF.

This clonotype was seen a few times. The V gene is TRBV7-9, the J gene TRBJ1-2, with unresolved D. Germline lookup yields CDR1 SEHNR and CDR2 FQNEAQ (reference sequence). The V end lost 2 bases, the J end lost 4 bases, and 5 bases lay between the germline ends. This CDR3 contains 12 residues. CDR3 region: CASSLPGYGYTF. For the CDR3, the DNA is TGTGCCAGCAGCTTACCAGGCTATGGCTACACCTTC.

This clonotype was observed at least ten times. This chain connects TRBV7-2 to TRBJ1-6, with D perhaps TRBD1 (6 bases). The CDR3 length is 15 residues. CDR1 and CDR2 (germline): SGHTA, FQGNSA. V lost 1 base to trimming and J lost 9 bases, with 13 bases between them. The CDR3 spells CASSLGAGAASPLHF. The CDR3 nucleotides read TGTGCCAGCAGCTTAGGGGCGGGGGCAGCTTCACCCCTCCACTTT. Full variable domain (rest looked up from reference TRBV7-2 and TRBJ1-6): GAGVSQSPSNKVTEKGKDVELRCDPISGHTALYWYRQSLGQGLEFLIYFQGNSAPDKSGLPSDRFSAERTGGSVSTLTIQRTQQEDSAVYLCASSLGAGAASPLHFGNGTRLTVT.

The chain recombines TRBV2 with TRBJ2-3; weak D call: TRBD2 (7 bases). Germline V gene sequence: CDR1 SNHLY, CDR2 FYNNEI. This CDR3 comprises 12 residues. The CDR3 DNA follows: TGTGCTCGGGGGGCTAGCACAGATACGCAGTATTTT. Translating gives CARGASTDTQYF.

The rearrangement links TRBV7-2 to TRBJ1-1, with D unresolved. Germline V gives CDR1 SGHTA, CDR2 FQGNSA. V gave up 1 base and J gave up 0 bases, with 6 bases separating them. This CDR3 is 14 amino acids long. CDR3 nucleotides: TGTGCCAGCAGCTTAGAGATTATGAACACTGAAGCTTTCTTT. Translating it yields CASSLEIMNTEAFF.

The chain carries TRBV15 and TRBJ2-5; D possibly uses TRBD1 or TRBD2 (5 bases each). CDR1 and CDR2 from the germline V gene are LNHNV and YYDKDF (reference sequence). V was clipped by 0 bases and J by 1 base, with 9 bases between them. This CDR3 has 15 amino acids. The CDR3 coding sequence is TGTGCCACCAGCAGAGATCGGGGCGGCCAAGAGACCCAGTACTTC. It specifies CATSRDRGGQETQYF.

The CDR3: CASSPALGLTDTQYF. CDR3 in DNA: TGTGCCAGCAGCCCCGCTTTGGGCCTCACAGATACGCAGTATTTT. The chain carries TRBV7-9 and TRBJ2-3; D is undetermined. Trimming left V 5 bases short and J 2 bases short, with 14 bases between. CDR1 and CDR2 from the germline V gene are SEHNR and FQNEAQ (reference sequence). CDR3 length: 15 amino acids.

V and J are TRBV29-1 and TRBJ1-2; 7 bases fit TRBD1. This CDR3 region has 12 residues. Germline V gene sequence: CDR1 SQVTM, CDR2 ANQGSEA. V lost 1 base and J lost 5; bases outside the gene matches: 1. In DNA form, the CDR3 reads TGCAGCGTTGAAGGACAGGGTTATGGCTACACCTTC. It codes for CSVEGQGYGYTF.

CDR3 nucleotide sequence: TGTGCCAGCATCGTGGGGCCTATAACCTACAATGAGCAGTTCTTC. Its protein is CASIVGPITYNEQFF. This chain connects TRBV11-2 to TRBJ2-1; D perhaps matches TRBD1 (5 bases). V was trimmed by 7 bases and J by 2 bases, leaving 15 bases between them. The germline V gene encodes CDR1 SGHAT and CDR2 FQNNGV. The CDR3 sequence is 15 residues long.

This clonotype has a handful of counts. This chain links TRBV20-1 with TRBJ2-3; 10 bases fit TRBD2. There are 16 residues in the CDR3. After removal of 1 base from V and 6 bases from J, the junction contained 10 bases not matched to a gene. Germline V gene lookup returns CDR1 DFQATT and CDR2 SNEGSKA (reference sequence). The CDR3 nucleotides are TGCAGTGCTAGAGCGCCCAGCGGGAGGGCCCTGGATACGCAGTATTTT. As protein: CSARAPSGRALDTQYF.